Sequencing of this TCR beta chain was carried out in a study of T-cell reconstitution after alpha-beta-depleted transplantation in children. Molecular barcoding with unique molecular identifiers was used for the TCRbeta library. TCRdb reanalysed the PCR reads using MiXCR and keeps one entry per CDR3 protein. The sample lists about 540,000 distinct CDR3 sequences; around 20% were seen once. V was trimmed by 5 bases and J by 1 base, leaving 18 bases between them. This CDR3 region has 16 residues. The V gene's germline CDR1 is LNHNV and CDR2 YYDKDF (reference sequence). The V call is TRBV15, the J call TRBJ2-7; a weak D match, TRBD2 (6 bases). The sample here was PBMCs from the stem cell graft donor, taken from the stem cell graft. This receptor was identified in a human donor who donated a stem cell graft to a child with acute lymphoblastic leukemia. CDR3 DNA: TGTGCCACCAGCGGGCCAACCGGGACTGTGTCCTACGAGCAGTACTTC. Translated, it gives CATSGPTGTVSYEQYF.